This entry lists 23 T cell receptor beta chains sequenced from one sample in a study of identical twins. TCRdb reprocessed the 5' RACE reads via MiXCR and lists one record per CDR3 protein. Here the sample spans hundreds of thousands of distinct CDR3 sequences, roughly an eighth being singletons. These same records also appear under a second study, on yellow fever vaccine responses in identical twins.

The sample comprised PBMCs. These receptor sequences come from a woman aged 18-30 years in good health.

This clonotype showed up many times. The rearrangement uses TRBV12-3 or TRBV12-4 and TRBJ1-2; a weak D match, TRBD1 (5 bases). The V gene lost 6 bases and the J gene lost 7 bases, with 12 bases spanning the gap. This CDR3 has 12 residues. CDR3 bases: TGTGCCAGCAGGCCACAGGACGGTGGCTACACCTTC. The encoded protein is CASRPQDGGYTF.

The rearrangement uses TRBV29-1 and TRBJ2-2; the match to TRBD2 covers 10 bases. Trimming took 7 bases from V and 1 from J; bases not matched to a gene: 6. This CDR3 has 15 amino acids. From germline, CDR1 is SQVTM and CDR2 ANQGSEA. CDR3: CSAVLAGKNTGELFF. The CDR3 DNA reads as TGCAGCGCTGTACTAGCGGGGAAGAACACCGGGGAGCTGTTTTTT.

The chain combines TRBV20-1 with TRBJ2-1; 9 bases agree with TRBD1. Germline trimming cut 8 bases from V and 8 bases from J; bases unmatched to any gene: 10. The CDR3 is made up of 13 amino acids. Germline CDR1 and CDR2: DFQATT and SNEGSKA (reference sequence). The CDR3 reads CSPGTGSLDEQFF. The CDR3 DNA reads as TGCAGTCCCGGGACAGGGAGCTTGGATGAGCAGTTCTTC.

This clonotype has just a few counts. V and J are TRBV20-1 and TRBJ1-1, with D unresolved. The CDR3 is made up of 11 amino acids. Germline CDR1 is DFQATT and CDR2 is SNEGSKA (reference sequence). Trimming stripped 5 bases from V and 3 bases from J, with 7 bases between. The CDR3 coding sequence is TGCAGTGCTCCCGCTTACACTGAAGCTTTCTTT. This encodes CSAPAYTEAFF.

The CDR3 reads CASNPDGGPYF. The CDR3 nucleotides read TGTGCCAGCAACCCGGACGGGGGCCCGTACTTC. The chain carries TRBV4-2 and TRBJ2-5, with D perhaps given as TRBD1 or TRBD2 (6 bases each). Germline CDR1 is LGHNA and CDR2 is YNFKEQ. V lost 7 bases and J lost 13, with 16 bases in between. The length of the CDR3 is 11 residues.

The genes are TRBV29-1 and TRBJ2-3, with 10 nucleotides matching TRBD2. CDR3 length: 15 amino acids. J was trimmed by 6 bases and V by 3 bases; bases with no gene match: 9. The germline CDR1 and CDR2 sequences are SQVTM and ANQGSEA. The CDR3 reads CSVEPSGSRRDTQYF. In DNA form, the CDR3 reads TGCAGCGTTGAGCCTAGCGGGAGTCGTAGGGATACGCAGTATTTT.

This clonotype was detected a few times. The CDR3 DNA reads TGCGCCAGCAGCTTGGGCACAGGGGGCCGCGAAGCTTTCTTT. The encoded protein is CASSLGTGGREAFF. The chain has TRBV5-1 and TRBJ1-1; 9 positions match TRBD1. V shed 0 bases and J 8 bases; nucleotides not matched to a gene: 5. The CDR3 has 14 residues. In germline, CDR1 is SGHRS, CDR2 YFSETQ.

V gene TRBV10-3 combines with J gene TRBJ1-6; D unresolved. The CDR3 has 13 amino acids. Germline V gene sequence: CDR1 ENHRY, CDR2 SYGVKD. The V end lost 8 bases, the J end lost 5 bases, and 10 bases lay between the germline ends. This chain's CDR3 is CAIRPFDNSPLHF. For the CDR3, the DNA is TGTGCCATCCGTCCATTTGATAATTCACCCCTCCACTTT.

This clonotype was picked up a small number of times. The chain is built from TRBV20-1 and TRBJ2-3; 12 bases match TRBD2. The CDR3 contains 17 residues. Germline V gene data show CDR1 as DFQATT and CDR2 as SNEGSKA (reference sequence). Germline trimming cut 7 bases from V and 5 bases from J; bases unmatched to any gene: 16. CDR3 nucleotide sequence: TGCAGTGGCGGCGACCTATCTAGCGGGGGGGCCGTAGATACGCAGTATTTT. Amino acids: CSGGDLSSGGAVDTQYF.

The rearrangement joins TRBV27 to TRBJ2-1; a possible D gene is TRBD1 (6 bases). This CDR3 comprises 15 residues. From germline, CDR1 is MNHEY and CDR2 SMNVEV (reference sequence). Trimming removed 6 bases at V and 0 bases at J, with 12 bases between. CDR3 sequence: CASSSPDSSYNEQFF. The DNA for the CDR3 is TGTGCCAGCAGCAGCCCGGACAGCTCCTACAATGAGCAGTTCTTC.

This clonotype was seen more than once but under ten times. This chain connects TRBV5-1 to TRBJ2-1; D is undetermined. The CDR3 runs to 15 residues. V was cut by 3 bases and J by 2 bases, with 12 bases left in between. Germline assignment: CDR1 SGHRS and CDR2 YFSETQ. CDR3 DNA: TGCGCCAGCAGCTCGGGCCCTAGAGCCTACAATGAGCAGTTCTTC. It encodes CASSSGPRAYNEQFF.

The chain is built from TRBV12-3 or TRBV12-4 and TRBJ2-3; 8 nucleotides align to TRBD2. CDR3 size: 18 residues. V shed 2 bases and J 1 base; nucleotides not matched to a gene: 11. CDR3 protein: CASSLMRSGRGGTDTQYF. The CDR3 bases are TGTGCCAGCAGTTTAATGAGAAGCGGGAGAGGGGGCACAGATACGCAGTATTTT.

V and J are TRBV20-1 and TRBJ2-1; the D gene is possibly TRBD2 (5 bases). Trimming pared 6 bases from V and 6 bases from J, leaving 18 bases between. Germline V gene lookup returns CDR1 DFQATT and CDR2 SNEGSKA (reference sequence). The CDR3 runs to 14 residues. The CDR3 DNA is TGCAGTGCCTCGCCCCCGGGGATACCCAATGAGCAGTTCTTC. It codes for CSASPPGIPNEQFF.

This clonotype was seen only a few times. The genes are TRBV4-2 and TRBJ2-6; D may be TRBD1 (5 bases). Trimming removed 0 bases from V and 1 base from J, with 7 bases in between. The CDR3 is 16 residues long. Germline CDR1 and CDR2: LGHNA and YNFKEQ. CDR3 in DNA: TGTGCCAGCAGCCAAGAAAGGGGTTCTGGGGCCAACGTCCTGACTTTC. Encoded protein: CASSQERGSGANVLTF.

The chain is built from TRBV3-1 and TRBJ2-5; D is uncertain. Germline CDR1 is LGHDT and CDR2 is YNNKEL (reference sequence). This CDR3 spans 13 amino acids. The V end lost 0 bases, the J end lost 5 bases, and 7 bases lay between the germline ends. The CDR3 here is CASSQEILETQYF. The CDR3 nucleotides are TGTGCCAGCAGCCAAGAAATCCTGGAGACCCAGTACTTC.

V and J are TRBV5-1 and TRBJ2-5, with 8 bases lining up with TRBD2. J lost 5 bases, V lost 4 bases, and 13 bases had no gene match. Germline assignment: CDR1 SGHRS and CDR2 YFSETQ. The CDR3 spans 16 residues. The CDR3 spells CASSPRAGALGETQYF. For the CDR3, the DNA is TGCGCCAGCAGCCCAAGAGCGGGAGCCCTTGGGGAGACCCAGTACTTC.

This clonotype turned up a few times. This chain uses TRBV6-2 or TRBV6-3 with TRBJ1-2; D is unclear. The CDR3 sequence is 14 residues long. V lost 6 bases, J lost 1 base, and 12 bases lay in between. Germline V gene lookup returns CDR1 MNHEY and CDR2 SVGEGT. The CDR3 loop reads CASRTPTLNYGYTF. CDR3 nucleotides: TGTGCCAGCAGAACCCCGACACTTAACTATGGCTACACCTTC.

The chain carries TRBV18 and TRBJ2-1, with TRBD2 matching over 10 bases. The germline gives CDR1 KGHSH, CDR2 LQKENI. This CDR3 contains 15 residues. V shed 6 bases, J shed 2 bases, and the junction held 4 bases outside the gene matches. The CDR3 region is CASSRGLAAYNEQFF. For the CDR3, the DNA is TGTGCCAGCTCGCGAGGACTAGCGGCCTACAATGAGCAGTTCTTC.

This chain connects TRBV12-3 or TRBV12-4 to TRBJ2-7; TRBD1 matches at 9 bases. Trimming at V came to 5 bases and at J to 0 bases, leaving 2 bases not matched to a gene. This CDR3 is built from 14 residues. This CDR3 is CASSKGQGSYEQYF. In nucleotides, the CDR3 is TGTGCCAGCAGTAAGGGACAGGGCTCCTACGAGCAGTACTTC.

This clonotype was seen only a few times. The V call is TRBV7-9, the J call TRBJ2-1; 10 bases are shared with TRBD1. V shed 5 bases, J shed 9 bases, and the junction held 7 bases outside the gene matches. This CDR3 has 14 amino acids. Germline V CDR1 and CDR2: SEHNR, FQNEAQ (reference sequence). As DNA, the CDR3 is TGTGCCAGCAGCCAGCAGACAGGGGGCGGTGAGCAGTTCTTC. It specifies CASSQQTGGGEQFF.

The J gene is TRBJ1-2, the V gene TRBV6-5; TRBD1 matches at 7 bases. CDR1 is MNHEY, CDR2 SVGAGI, per germline. The CDR3 is made up of 18 amino acids. V shed 0 bases, J shed 2 bases, and the junction held 12 bases outside the gene matches. The chain's CDR3 is CASSYSDREGNQNYGYTF. In DNA form, the CDR3 reads TGTGCCAGCAGTTACTCCGACAGGGAAGGGAATCAAAACTATGGCTACACCTTC.

This rearrangement joins TRBV14 to TRBJ2-1; a weak D match, TRBD1 (5 bases). Trimming left V 6 bases short and J 5 bases short, with 14 bases between. Germline CDR1 reads SGHDN; CDR2 reads FVKESK. The CDR3 length is 14 residues. In nucleotides, the CDR3 is TGTGCCAGCAGGAAGGCAGGGATAAACAATGAGCAGTTCTTC. Protein product: CASRKAGINNEQFF.

J is TRBJ2-5 and V is TRBV20-1; the D is unclear. V lost 6 bases and J 4 bases, leaving 15 bases between the germline ends. The CDR3 loop spans 13 amino acids. CDR1 DFQATT and CDR2 SNEGSKA come from the germline V gene (reference sequence). This CDR3 reads CSAHDRLGETQYF. The CDR3 DNA reads TGCAGTGCCCACGATAGACTGGGAGAGACCCAGTACTTC.